The present entry profiles one TCR beta chain with its context. Its specific antigen is unknown. No quality values exist for individual bases; no much larger clone is one base distant. V is pruned by 6 bases and J by 7 bases, leaving 12 bases of the junction without a gene match. The CDR3 measures 16 amino acids from cysteine to phenylalanine. Just the 48-base CDR3 DNA is kept, in frame starting at base 1. CDR1 and CDR2, looked up from the germline V gene, are MNHEY and SVGEGT. This record belongs to a study of T-cell reconstitution after alpha-beta-depleted transplantation in children (dated by TCRdb to the mid-2010s). For the study in its entirety: Using TCR repertoire profiling, the study quantitatively followed how T-cell immune reconstitution unfolded in children after TCRalphabeta/CD19-depleted allogeneic hematopoietic cell transplantation.

The receptor library was made with PCR. Sequencing took place on an Illumina HiSeq 2500. TCR libraries were prepared with molecular barcoding, using unique molecular identifiers to normalize TCRbeta repertoire quantification. TCRdb reworked the public reads: Q25 trimming with fastp, MiXCR clone assembly, productive beta chains retained. Rows with one shared CDR3 protein collapse into an entry with the most common genes and DNA. The sample table lists about 540,000 distinct CDR3 sequences, about a sixth of them with a count of one. 3.3% of the sample comes from the top ten. This TCR derives from a human donor who donated a stem cell graft to a child with acute lymphoblastic leukemia. Sample: PBMCs from the stem cell graft donor, taken from the stem cell graft. This receptor chain uses TRBV6-2 or TRBV6-3 and TRBJ2-7; TRBD2 aligns with 13 central bases. The CDR3 region has the sequence CASSSTTGLAGWEQYF. The DNA sequence reads TGTGCCAGCAGCTCCACAACGGGACTAGCGGGATGGGAGCAGTACTTC.